The rows below give T cell receptor beta chains drawn from one sample of a study of T cells in Graves' hyperthyroidism and ophthalmopathy. TCRdb re-called the multiplex PCR reads through MiXCR, storing one row per CDR3 protein. The sample holds around 700,000 distinct CDR3 sequences; about a third are singletons and the top ten take roughly 31%. Input material: blood. The receptors were gathered from a woman aged 40 to 49 with Graves' hyperthyroidism. Both conserved end residues are part of each CDR3. Each record gives: J gene, V gene, D gene, clone size, CDR3 protein, CDR3 DNA. The D gene is left open where the match is weak. A row's size may be missing; if present it is once, few, many or a size class.

TRBJ2-7 TRBV5-6 TRBD1 few CASSLEQGVSYEQYF TGTGCCAGCAGCTTGGAACAGGGGGTCTCCTACGAGCAGTACTTC
TRBJ2-7 TRBV7-9 TRBD1 few CASSLSLGQNSYEQYF TGTGCCAGCAGCTTATCATTGGGACAGAACTCCTACGAGCAGTACTTC
TRBJ1-1 TRBV4-3 . many CASSHGAEAFF TGCGCCAGCAGCCACGGCGCTGAAGCTTTCTTT
TRBJ1-1 TRBV7-2 . . CASSLIRDTEAFF TGTGCCAGCAGCTTAATACGGGACACTGAAGCTTTCTTT
TRBJ2-7 TRBV7-9 . many CASSLARGQGSYEQYF TGTGCCAGCAGCTTAGCACGGGGGCAAGGATCCTACGAGCAGTACTTC
TRBJ2-7 TRBV5-6 . many CASSSLGEQYF TGTGCCAGCAGCTCCCTGGGTGAGCAGTACTTC
TRBJ2-5 TRBV4-3 . . CASSQGTRRETQYF TGCGCCAGCAGCCAAGGGACACGGAGGGAGACCCAGTACTTC
TRBJ1-1 TRBV7-9 . many CASSLYSEAFF TGTGCCAGCAGCTTATATTCTGAAGCTTTCTTT
TRBJ1-1 TRBV29-1 TRBD1 many CSVGTGGNMGTEAFF TGCAGCGTTGGAACAGGGGGCAATATGGGCACTGAAGCTTTCTTT
TRBJ1-5 TRBV5-1 . . CASREGDGNQPQHF TGCGCCAGCAGAGAAGGGGACGGCAATCAGCCCCAGCATTTT
TRBJ1-1 TRBV4-1 . . CASSQVTGMNTEAFF TGCGCCAGCAGCCAGGTAACAGGCATGAACACTGAAGCTTTCTTT
TRBJ1-5 TRBV7-2 . many CASSITGSEGQPQHF TGTGCCAGCAGCATAACAGGGAGTGAGGGCCAGCCCCAGCATTTT
TRBJ1-1 TRBV20-1 TRBD1 . CSARVNRGVPTEAFF TGCAGTGCTAGAGTTAACAGGGGGGTACCCACTGAAGCTTTCTTT
TRBJ1-2 TRBV5-1 . many CASSLEGHGYTF TGTGCCAGCAGCTTAGAAGGACATGGCTACACCTTC
TRBJ1-2 TRBV7-2 . . CASSYRLEANYGYTF TGTGCCAGCAGCTACCGGTTGGAAGCTAACTATGGCTACACCTTC
TRBJ2-7 TRBV7-2 TRBD1 . CASSLGQAIEQYF TGTGCCAGCAGTCTGGGACAGGCAATCGAGCAGTACTTC
TRBJ1-6 TRBV9 TRBD1 many CASSTGQGSSYNSPLHF TGTGCCAGCAGCACGGGACAGGGATCTTCCTATAATTCACCCCTCCACTTT
TRBJ1-5 TRBV9 . . CASSVEGTGGPSHF TGTGCCAGCAGCGTAGAGGGGACGGGGGGGCCAAGTCATTTT
TRBJ2-7 TRBV7-9 . many CASNVGDHEQYF TGTGCCAGCAACGTGGGGGATCACGAGCAGTACTTC
TRBJ1-5 TRBV6-2/TRBV6-3 . few CASSYSPQGFGNQPQHF TGTGCCAGCAGTTACTCCCCTCAGGGCTTTGGCAATCAGCCCCAGCATTTT
TRBJ2-7 TRBV6-6 TRBD1 . CASSWDRGAYEQYF TGTGCCAGCAGTTGGGACAGGGGGGCCTACGAGCAGTACTTC
TRBJ1-5 TRBV20-1 . . CSARDERGFQPQHF TGCAGTGCTAGAGATGAAAGGGGTTTTCAGCCCCAGCATTTT
TRBJ1-2 TRBV6-6 . . CASSYSDGVPFPGF TGTGCCAGCAGTTACTCCGACGGCGTCCCATTCCCCGGATTC
TRBJ2-5 TRBV15 . many CATSRDQETQYF TGTGCCACCAGCAGAGATCAAGAGACCCAGTACTTC
TRBJ2-1 TRBV2 . . CASNGGAGNEQFF TGTGCCAGCAATGGGGGCGCGGGAAATGAGCAGTTCTTC
TRBJ2-5 TRBV9 . . CASSSGDSQETQYF TGTGCCAGCAGCTCTGGGGACTCTCAAGAGACCCAGTACTTC
TRBJ2-6 TRBV12-3/TRBV12-4 TRBD2 . CASSLVGLPGANVLTF TGTGCCAGCAGTCTAGTGGGACTACCTGGGGCCAACGTCCTGACTTTC
TRBJ2-2 TRBV10-1 . few CASSVWVTGELFF TGCGCCAGCAGTGTTTGGGTCACCGGGGAGCTGTTTTTT
TRBJ2-3 TRBV10-1 . . CASSTLGGTQYF TGCGCCAGCAGCACCCTTGGAGGCACGCAGTATTTT
TRBJ1-5 TRBV20-1 . few CSAGGGNQPQHF TGCAGTGCTGGGGGGGGAAATCAGCCCCAGCATTTT
TRBJ2-6 TRBV7-2 . . CASSLAPGEASGANVLTF TGTGCCAGCAGCTTAGCTCCCGGGGAGGCCTCTGGGGCCAACGTCCTGACTTTC
TRBJ1-2 TRBV19 . few CASNRSYRDYGYTF TGTGCCAGTAATCGTTCCTACCGAGACTATGGCTACACCTTC
TRBJ1-1 TRBV2 TRBD1 many CASVRGRGTMNTEAFF TGTGCCAGCGTCAGGGGCAGGGGGACGATGAACACTGAAGCTTTCTTT
TRBJ1-5 TRBV7-9 . many CASSGRAGDRQPQHF TGTGCCAGCAGCGGGCGCGCAGGGGATCGCCAGCCCCAGCATTTT
TRBJ1-1 TRBV2 TRBD1 many CASSGDRERDTEAFF TGTGCCAGCAGCGGCGACAGGGAGCGTGACACTGAAGCTTTCTTT
TRBJ1-5 TRBV10-3 . many CAISATVSNQPQHF TGTGCCATCAGTGCCACGGTTAGCAATCAGCCCCAGCATTTT
TRBJ2-5 TRBV5-8 . . CASSLAEAALGAAGQTQYF TGTGCCAGCAGCTTGGCCGAGGCCGCTTTGGGGGCGGCTGGTCAGACCCAGTACTTC
TRBJ1-5 TRBV13 TRBD1 . CASSQGSTGGVGGNQPQHF TGTGCCAGCAGTCAGGGCTCCACAGGGGGCGTTGGGGGCAATCAGCCCCAGCATTTT
TRBJ1-2 TRBV19 . . CASSMMASSSGGYTF TGTGCCAGTAGTATGATGGCAAGCTCCTCGGGTGGCTACACCTTC
TRBJ1-4 TRBV5-1 TRBD1 . CASSWMPGQGEKLFF TGCGCCAGCAGTTGGATGCCGGGACAGGGAGAAAAACTGTTTTTT
TRBJ2-7 TRBV10-3 . many CAISLGGLDEQYF TGTGCCATCAGTCTGGGGGGGCTCGACGAGCAGTACTTC
TRBJ1-1 TRBV7-9 TRBD1 many CASSLQQGAEAFF TGTGCCAGCAGCTTGCAACAGGGGGCTGAAGCTTTCTTT